The 26 T cell receptor beta chains reported below all come from one sample, sequenced in a study of cytomegalovirus exposure and HLA in healthy donors. PCR amplification relied on 60 Vbeta primers (plus 13 Jbeta primers). Profiled with immunoSEQ multiplex PCR; TCRdb holds only in-frame clones, not every one. The sample gives around 150,000 clones, approximately 77% of which show up once; roughly 2.1% is in the top ten. Source material: PBMCs. Receptors were obtained from a man in his forties or fifties in good health and CMV-seropositive.

V and J are TRBV19 and TRBJ2-7; TRBD2 agrees at 13 bases. The CDR3 consists of 16 residues. The V and J ends lost 5 bases and 3 bases, in that order; junction bases with no gene match: 7. CDR1 and CDR2 (germline): LNHDA, SQIVND (reference sequence). The CDR3 region has the DNA TGTGCCAGTAGTCCTCTCGGACTAGCGGGGGACTACGAGCAGTACTTC. As protein: CASSPLGLAGDYEQYF.

This chain uses TRBV29-1 with TRBJ1-1, with D unclear. CDR3 size: 14 residues. Germline-derived CDR1 and CDR2 are SQVTM and ANQGSEA. The ends were cut back, 4 bases at V and 1 base at J, with 13 bases in the middle. The CDR3 is CSVVGQATNTEAFF. As DNA, the CDR3 is TGCAGCGTTGTCGGTCAGGCTACGAACACTGAAGCTTTCTTT.

The chain is built from TRBV4-3 and TRBJ1-5; D not resolved. This CDR3 region has 16 residues. Trimming pared 1 base from V and 2 bases from J, leaving 12 bases between. Looked up from germline, CDR1 is LGHNA and CDR2 is YSLEER. The CDR3 DNA follows: TGCGCCAGCAGCCAAGGAGGGATTGGGCGCAATCAGCCCCAGCATTTT. The encoded protein is CASSQGGIGRNQPQHF.

The chain has TRBV18 and TRBJ2-3; unclear D gene. V was trimmed by 6 bases and J by 4 bases, leaving 8 bases between them. This CDR3 has 12 amino acids. Germline loops: CDR1 KGHSH, CDR2 LQKENI. The CDR3 loop reads CASSFRSDTQYF. CDR3 DNA sequence: TGTGCCAGCTCCTTCAGGTCAGATACGCAGTATTTT.

In this sample, this clone turned up a few times. The rearrangement joins TRBV6-1 to TRBJ2-3; no firm D call. Trimming pared 5 bases from V and 0 bases from J, leaving 6 bases between. CDR1 is MNHNS and CDR2 is SASEGT in the germline V gene. The CDR3 sequence is 13 residues long. CDR3 nucleotides: TGTGCCAGCAGTTCCCCTAGCACAGATACGCAGTATTTT. Its translation is CASSSPSTDTQYF.

The chain couples TRBV7-2 to TRBJ2-7, with D tentatively TRBD2 (6 bases). CDR3 size: 14 residues. The germline V gene encodes CDR1 SGHTA and CDR2 FQGNSA. The V end was cut by 5 bases, the J end by 4 bases, with 15 bases between. The CDR3, as DNA: TGTGCCAGCAGCCTTCAGAGGACTACATACGAGCAGTACTTC. Translated, it gives CASSLQRTTYEQYF.

The V and J genes are TRBV9 and TRBJ2-2; the D is unclear. Germline CDR1 and CDR2: SGDLS and YYNGEE. CDR3 length equals 12 residues. Trimming cost V 4 bases and J 1 base, with 2 bases left between them. CDR3 in DNA: TGTGCCAGCAGCCTGAACACCGGGGAGCTGTTTTTT. This translates into CASSLNTGELFF.

The rearrangement joins TRBV25-1 to TRBJ2-1; the match to TRBD1 covers 7 bases. This CDR3 contains 15 residues. Germline loops: CDR1 MGHDK, CDR2 SYGVNS. J was trimmed by 11 bases and V by 0 bases; bases with no gene match: 10. For the CDR3, the DNA is TGTGCCAGCAGTGAATACGAGACAGGGTTCCCCCAGCAGTTCTTC. This gives the protein CASSEYETGFPQQFF.

The rearrangement joins TRBV11-2 to TRBJ2-5; TRBD2 aligns across 11 bases. This CDR3 region has 16 residues. Germline V CDR1 and CDR2: SGHAT, FQNNGV. The V and J ends lost 1 base and 0 bases, in that order; junction bases with no gene match: 1. This chain's CDR3 is CASSLGLAGNQETQYF. For the CDR3, the DNA is TGTGCCAGCAGCTTAGGACTAGCGGGGAACCAAGAGACCCAGTACTTC.

The CDR3 here is CASSQAGAARRGETQYF. The CDR3 coding sequence is TGCGCCAGCAGCCAAGCTGGCGCGGCGCGACGAGGAGAGACCCAGTACTTC. V usage is TRBV4-1 and J usage is TRBJ2-5; no clear D. The CDR3 loop spans 17 amino acids. Germline V gives CDR1 MGHRA, CDR2 YSYEKL. V shed 1 base and J shed 4 bases, with 19 bases lying between them.

The gene calls are TRBV4-3 and TRBJ2-1, with a possible D match to TRBD1 (6 bases). The CDR3 loop spans 13 amino acids. The V gene's germline CDR1 is LGHNA and CDR2 YSLEER. Trimming shortened V by 4 bases and J by 4 bases, and 8 bases separated the two germline ends. CDR3 bases: TGCGCCAGCAGCCTGGACAGATACAATGAGCAGTTCTTC. This sequence encodes CASSLDRYNEQFF.

The V call is TRBV25-1, the J call TRBJ2-7, with a tentative D call TRBD1 (5 bases). With 0 bases removed from V and 6 bases from J, the gap between germline ends came to 15 bases. Germline V CDR1 and CDR2: MGHDK, SYGVNS. The CDR3 covers 15 residues. CDR3 DNA sequence: TGTGCCAGCAGTGAATATATGGACACCGCCGGCGAGCAGTACTTC. This gives the protein CASSEYMDTAGEQYF.

Comment on this clone: One junction end does not reproduce the germline sequence, and a read error may be involved. Other nucleotide sequences from this sample produce the same CDR3. This chain links TRBV7-2 with TRBJ2-7; 14 nucleotides match TRBD2. CDR3 length equals 15 residues. Germline CDR1 and CDR2: SGHTA and FQGNSA. CDR3 in amino acids: CASSNAGLAGESAHF. The CDR3 coding sequence is TGTGCCAGTAGCAACGCGGGACTAGCGGGAGAATCCGCGCACTTC. The full variable domain, in which reference TRBV7-2 and TRBJ2-7 provide the parts outside the CDR3, is GAGVSQSPSNKVTEKGKDVELRCDPISGHTALYWYRQSLGQGLEFLIYFQGNSAPDKSGLPSDRFSAERTGGSVSTLTIQRTQQEDSAVYLCASSNAGLAGESAHFGPGTRLTVT.

This sequence joins TRBV4-3 and TRBJ1-2; TRBD1 aligns across 8 bases. The CDR3 runs to 17 residues. The V gene's germline CDR1 is LGHNA and CDR2 YSLEER. The ends lost 0 bases at V and 4 bases at J; junction bases unmatched: 10. The CDR3 nucleotides read TGCGCCAGCAGCCAAGAGGGCCGACAGGGGCCAATCTATGGCTACACCTTC. As protein: CASSQEGRQGPIYGYTF.

The J gene is TRBJ1-1, the V gene TRBV19; maybe TRBD1 (6 bases). V lost 5 bases, J lost 8 bases, and 9 bases lay in between. Germline V gives CDR1 LNHDA, CDR2 SQIVND (reference sequence). This CDR3 region has 11 residues. The CDR3, as DNA: TGTGCCAGTAGTCAAGGGACAGAAGCTTTCTTT. Amino acids: CASSQGTEAFF.

This rearrangement joins TRBV6-4 to TRBJ2-3, with 11 bases fitting TRBD2. The CDR3 length is 15 residues. Trimming cost V 5 bases and J 1 base; bases outside gene matches: 2. Germline V gene lookup returns CDR1 MRHNA and CDR2 SNTAGT. The CDR3 sequence is CASSPLAGGTDTQYF. The CDR3 nucleotides are TGTGCCAGCAGTCCACTAGCGGGGGGCACAGATACGCAGTATTTT.

V is TRBV6-1 and J is TRBJ1-6; maybe TRBD1 (6 bases). V dropped 8 bases and J dropped 9 bases, with 11 bases sitting between them. The CDR3 has 12 amino acids. Germline V gives CDR1 MNHNS, CDR2 SASEGT. In DNA, the CDR3 is TGTGCCAGCTGGGACAAAGGTTCACCCCTCCACTTT. This gives the protein CASWDKGSPLHF.

The J gene is TRBJ2-7, the V gene TRBV7-2; 7 bases match TRBD2. Germline CDR1 and CDR2: SGHTA and FQGNSA. V lost 1 base and J lost 2; bases outside the gene matches: 2. The CDR3 spans 14 residues. CDR3 amino acids: CASSLGGGPYEQYF. The CDR3 coding sequence is TGTGCCAGCAGCTTAGGCGGGGGTCCCTACGAGCAGTACTTC. Full variable domain (missing parts from reference TRBV7-2 and TRBJ2-7): GAGVSQSPSNKVTEKGKDVELRCDPISGHTALYWYRQSLGQGLEFLIYFQGNSAPDKSGLPSDRFSAERTGGSVSTLTIQRTQQEDSAVYLCASSLGGGPYEQYFGPGTRLTVT.

This clone was seen a handful of times. V usage is TRBV6-1 and J usage is TRBJ1-6, with D unresolved. This CDR3 contains 13 residues. Between the trimmed V and J ends, which lost 2 bases and 6 bases, there was a span of 5 bases. Germline values: CDR1 MNHNS, CDR2 SASEGT. CDR3 sequence: CASSETPNSPLHF. The CDR3 DNA reads as TGTGCCAGCAGTGAAACACCTAATTCACCCCTCCACTTT.

The chain couples TRBV2 to TRBJ1-5; D possibly corresponds to TRBD1 (6 bases). The CDR3 runs 14 residues. The germline V and J ends were trimmed by 4 bases and 2 bases, with 9 bases remaining between them. In germline, CDR1 is SNHLY, CDR2 FYNNEI. For the CDR3, the DNA is TGTGCCAGCAGTGTCAACAGGGGCAATCAGCCCCAGCATTTT. Translated, it gives CASSVNRGNQPQHF.

This clone was picked up a small number of times. The V gene is TRBV9, the J gene TRBJ1-2; D ambiguous. This CDR3 region has 12 residues. The germline V gene encodes CDR1 SGDLS and CDR2 YYNGEE. V was shortened by 0 bases and J by 4 bases, with 4 bases between the two germline ends. The CDR3 reads CASSVVSYGYTF. CDR3 sequence (DNA): TGTGCCAGCAGCGTAGTCAGCTATGGCTACACCTTC. The complete variable domain, with remaining parts taken from reference TRBV9 and TRBJ1-2, reads DSGVTQTPKHLITATGQRVTLRCSPRSGDLSVYWYQQSLDQGLQFLIQYYNGEERAKGNILERFSAQQFPDLHSELNLSSLELGDSALYFCASSVVSYGYTFGSGTRLTVV.

This clone was seen more than once but under ten times. The chain carries TRBV30 and TRBJ2-7; 8 bases map to TRBD1. This CDR3 contains 12 residues. V trimming: 2 bases; J trimming: 5 bases; junction bases outside the gene matches: 2. From germline, CDR1 is GTSNPN and CDR2 SVGIG (reference sequence). CDR3 DNA sequence: TGTGCCTGGAGTTCAGGGGGCCACGAGCAGTACTTC. Translating it yields CAWSSGGHEQYF.

The genes are TRBV27 and TRBJ2-7, with 9 bases matching TRBD1. V shed 5 bases, J shed 1 base, and the junction held 6 bases outside the gene matches. This CDR3 has 15 residues. Germline-derived CDR1 and CDR2 are MNHEY and SMNVEV (reference sequence). CDR3 DNA: TGTGCCAGCAGTCCCCGGACAGGGGTTTCCTACGAGCAGTACTTC. This gives the protein CASSPRTGVSYEQYF.

Comments on this clone: One end of the junction does not line up with germline, which may come from a read error. V is TRBV5-4 and J is TRBJ2-7, with 9 bases identical to TRBD2. The germline gives CDR1 SGHNT, CDR2 YYREEE (reference sequence). CDR3 length: 14 amino acids. As DNA, the CDR3 is TGTGTCAGCAGCTCTAGCGGGGTTTCCTACGAGCAGTACTTC. It encodes CVSSSSGVSYEQYF.

V gene TRBV5-5 combines with J gene TRBJ1-5, with 8 bases aligning to TRBD1. V lost 5 bases, J lost 7 bases, and 8 bases stayed unmatched. Germline lookup yields CDR1 SGHKS and CDR2 YYEKEE (reference sequence). This CDR3 contains 14 residues. The DNA for the CDR3 is TGTGCCAGCAGGTATGACAGGGGACGCCAGCCCCAGCATTTT. Translating it yields CASRYDRGRQPQHF.

This clone was recorded only once. This chain uses TRBV10-3 with TRBJ1-2, with 7 positions matching TRBD1. The length of the CDR3 is 14 residues. From germline, CDR1 is ENHRY and CDR2 SYGVKD. The J segment lost 4 bases and the V segment lost 6 bases, leaving 8 bases of the junction unmatched. This CDR3 reads CAISGTVQIYGYTF. The CDR3 bases are TGTGCCATCAGCGGGACAGTTCAGATCTATGGCTACACCTTC.